The sequence of this T cell receptor (beta chain) was determined in a study of T-cell reconstitution after alpha-beta-depleted transplantation in children. Study-level points and caveats: Several hundred expanded graft clones reportedly supplied alpha-beta T cells about two months after transplant. T-cell numbers and diversity one year post-transplant derived largely from freshly generated T cells. Surviving recipient cells, namely T cells and thymic progenitors, were the source of high day-60 TCRbeta diversity in some patients.

This CDR3 contains 18 residues. The V segment lost 2 bases and the J segment 2 bases; nucleotides outside the gene matches: 12. Per germline, CDR1 SGHVS and CDR2 FQNEAQ. This clonotype was seen repeatedly, ten times or more. Its antigen is unidentified. TCRbeta library construction was performed incorporating unique molecular identifiers. TCRdb called the PCR reads again in MiXCR, with one record for every CDR3 protein. The sample includes about 470,000 distinct CDR3 sequences, 43% of them seen just once. This sequence joins TRBV7-8 and TRBJ2-1; 7 bases align to TRBD2. This TCR was sampled from a girl between 2 and 10 years old with aplastic anemia, due to receive a stem cell transplant. This sample comprised PBMCs, obtained before TCRalphabeta/CD19-depleted stem cell transplant. As DNA, the CDR3 is TGTGCCAGCAGCTTAAGGATGCGGGGCGCGGGAGCCTACAATGAGCAGTTCTTC. This translates into CASSLRMRGAGAYNEQFF.